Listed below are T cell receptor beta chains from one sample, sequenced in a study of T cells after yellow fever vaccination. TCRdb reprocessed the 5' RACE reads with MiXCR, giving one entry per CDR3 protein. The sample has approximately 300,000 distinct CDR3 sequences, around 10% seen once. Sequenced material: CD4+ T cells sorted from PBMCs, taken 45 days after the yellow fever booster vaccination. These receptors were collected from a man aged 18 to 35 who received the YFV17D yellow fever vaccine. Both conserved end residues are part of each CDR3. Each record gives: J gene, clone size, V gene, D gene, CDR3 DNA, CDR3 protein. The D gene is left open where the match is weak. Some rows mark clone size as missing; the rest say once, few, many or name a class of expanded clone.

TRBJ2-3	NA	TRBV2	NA	TGTGCCAGCAGTGTTAGCAGGGGAAGATCAGATACGCAGTATTTT	CASSVSRGRSDTQYF
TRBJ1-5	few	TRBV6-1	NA	TGTGCCAGCAGCGACGGACGGAACAATCAGCCCCAGCATTTT	CASSDGRNNQPQHF
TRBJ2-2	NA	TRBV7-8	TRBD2	TGTGCCAGCAGCCTCTTGGGCACGGGGGGGCCCAGCGGGGAGCTGTTTTTT	CASSLLGTGGPSGELFF
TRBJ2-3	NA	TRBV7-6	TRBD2	TGTGCCAGCAGCTTAGGGGACTACCACACAGATACGCAGTATTTT	CASSLGDYHTDTQYF
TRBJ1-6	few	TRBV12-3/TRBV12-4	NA	TGTGCCAGCAGTTTGGGTGGGGGGTCACCCCTCCACTTT	CASSLGGGSPLHF
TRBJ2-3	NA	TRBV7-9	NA	TGTGCCAGCAGCCTTATCTACTTTGGAGATACGCAGTATTTT	CASSLIYFGDTQYF
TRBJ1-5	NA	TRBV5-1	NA	TGCGCCAGCAGCTTTGGAGTGGGCAATCAGCCCCAGCATTTT	CASSFGVGNQPQHF
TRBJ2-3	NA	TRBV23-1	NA	TGCGCCAGCAGTCTTTCCAGATGGAGGAGCACAGATACGCAGTATTTT	CASSLSRWRSTDTQYF
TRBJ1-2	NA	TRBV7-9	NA	TGTGCCAGCAGCTTAGCTGGCCCAACGGCTTATGGCTACACCTTC	CASSLAGPTAYGYTF
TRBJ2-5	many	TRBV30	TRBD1	TGTGCCTGGAGTGTACAGGGGGCTGAGACCCAGTACTTC	CAWSVQGAETQYF
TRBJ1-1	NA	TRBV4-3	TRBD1	TGCGCCAGCAGCCAAGAACCAGGGGGCACTGAAGCTTTCTTT	CASSQEPGGTEAFF
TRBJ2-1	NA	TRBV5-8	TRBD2	TGTGCCAGCAGGAAACTAGCGGCTACGACTGAGCAGTTCTTC	CASRKLAATTEQFF
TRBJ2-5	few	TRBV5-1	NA	TGCGCCAGCAGCGGGCCCTTTGGTGTGGAGACCCAGTACTTC	CASSGPFGVETQYF
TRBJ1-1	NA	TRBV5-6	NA	TGTGCCAGCAGCTTTGGGGGAGTAAACGCGAACACTGAAGCTTTCTTT	CASSFGGVNANTEAFF
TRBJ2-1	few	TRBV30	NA	TGTGCCTGGACCGAGAGTGGTTACAATGAGCAGTTCTTC	CAWTESGYNEQFF
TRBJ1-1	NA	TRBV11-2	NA	TGTGCCAGCAGCTTAGTTTCAGGCCCCGGGGGCACTGAAGCTTTCTTT	CASSLVSGPGGTEAFF
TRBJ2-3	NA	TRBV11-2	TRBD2	TGTGCCAGCAACGGTAACGCGGGGGGGCCCCCTAGCACAGATACGCAGTATTTT	CASNGNAGGPPSTDTQYF
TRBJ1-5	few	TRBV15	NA	TGTGCCACCAGCAGAGATCGTCCGAATCAGCCCCAGCATTTT	CATSRDRPNQPQHF
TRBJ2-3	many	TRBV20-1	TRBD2	TGCAGTGCTAGGCTAGCGGGGGCCGACCTCTTCACAGATACGCAGTATTTT	CSARLAGADLFTDTQYF
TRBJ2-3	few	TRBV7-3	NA	TGTGCCAGCAGCTTGTCGGGGCACCGTACAGATACGCAGTATTTT	CASSLSGHRTDTQYF
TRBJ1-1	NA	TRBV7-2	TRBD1	TGTGCCAGCAGCTTAAGGCTTCTAGCTAGAACACGCCAGGGGGCCGGAACTGAAGCTTTCTTT	CASSLRLLARTRQGAGTEAFF
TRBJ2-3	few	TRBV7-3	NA	TGTGCCAGCAGCTTACTAATCACAGATACGCAGTATTTT	CASSLLITDTQYF
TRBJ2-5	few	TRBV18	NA	TGTGCCAGCTCACGGGAGGCCCAAGAGACCCAGTACTTC	CASSREAQETQYF
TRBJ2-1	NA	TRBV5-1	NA	TGCGCCAGCAGCAGGGGCAGGGACAACAATGAGCAGTTCTTC	CASSRGRDNNEQFF
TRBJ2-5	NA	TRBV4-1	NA	TGCGCCAGCAGCCAAGAAAGAGGGCTGTACCAAGAGACCCAGTACTTC	CASSQERGLYQETQYF
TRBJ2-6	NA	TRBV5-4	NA	TGTGCCAGCAGCTTGGGGATGGGGGCCTCTGGGGCCAACGTCCTGACTTTC	CASSLGMGASGANVLTF
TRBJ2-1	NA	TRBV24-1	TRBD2	TGTGCCACCAGTGGTCCGGGACTAGCGGGGGGGAGCTCCTACAATGAGCAGTTCTTC	CATSGPGLAGGSSYNEQFF
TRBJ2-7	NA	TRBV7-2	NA	TGTGCCAGCAGCTTAAACAGGGGGGGCGGCGAGCAGTACTTC	CASSLNRGGGEQYF
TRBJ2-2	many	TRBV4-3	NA	TGCGCCAGCAGCCAAGAACCGGGGTCCTCCACCGGGGAGCTGTTTTTT	CASSQEPGSSTGELFF
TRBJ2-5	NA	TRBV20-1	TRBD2	TGCAGTGCTAGAGCTCTAGCGGGGGCTCGCGGGGAGACCCAGTACTTC	CSARALAGARGETQYF
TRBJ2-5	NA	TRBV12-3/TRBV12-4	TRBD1	TGTGCCAGCAGTCCCAGGGGGGACAGGCAAGAGACCCAGTACTTC	CASSPRGDRQETQYF
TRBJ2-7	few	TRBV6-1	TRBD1	TGTGCCAGCATCAAACTAGACAGGGGTTCTAAGCAGTACTTC	CASIKLDRGSKQYF
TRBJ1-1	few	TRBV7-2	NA	TGTGCCAGCAGGCTACAGGGTCTCCTTCCCGAAGCTTTCTTT	CASRLQGLLPEAFF
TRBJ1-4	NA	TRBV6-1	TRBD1	TGTGCCAGCAAGATGGGACAGGACTCTGAAAAACTGTTTTTT	CASKMGQDSEKLFF
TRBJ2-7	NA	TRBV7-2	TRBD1	TGTGCCAGCAGCTTAAAATACAGGGGGAACAACGAGCAGTACTTC	CASSLKYRGNNEQYF
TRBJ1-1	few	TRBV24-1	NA	TGTGCCACCAGTGAGGGGACCGCTGGGAAAGCTTTCTTT	CATSEGTAGKAFF
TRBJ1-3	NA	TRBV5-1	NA	TGCGCCAGCAGCCCCTATGGGGGGTCTCCCGGAAACACCATATATTTT	CASSPYGGSPGNTIYF
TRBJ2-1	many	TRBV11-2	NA	TGTGCCAGCAGCCCACGGTATACAAGGCGGAATGAGCAGTTCTTC	CASSPRYTRRNEQFF
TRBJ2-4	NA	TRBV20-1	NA	TGCAGTGCTGGACCGGGACGACCTCTAGCCAAAAACATTCAGTACTTC	CSAGPGRPLAKNIQYF
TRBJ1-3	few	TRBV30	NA	TGTGCCTGGAGTGCGGGGGGCTCTGGAAACACCATATATTTT	CAWSAGGSGNTIYF
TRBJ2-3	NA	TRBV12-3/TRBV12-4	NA	TGTGCCAGCAGAATTGTAGCAGCCAGCACAGATACGCAGTATTTT	CASRIVAASTDTQYF
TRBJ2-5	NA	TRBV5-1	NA	TGCGCCAGCAGGCAGGGGATTGGGGAGACCCAGTACTTC	CASRQGIGETQYF
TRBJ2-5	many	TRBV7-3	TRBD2	TGTGCCAGCAGCCCGGGACTAGCGCGCCTGCAAGAGACCCAGTACTTC	CASSPGLARLQETQYF
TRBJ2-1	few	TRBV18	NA	TGTGCCAGCTCCGTCAGGAGGGATGCCAATGAGCAGTTCTTC	CASSVRRDANEQFF
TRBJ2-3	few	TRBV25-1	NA	TGTGCCAGCAGTGAAGCCTGGGGAGTTACCCTCCTGGCAGATACGCAGTATTTT	CASSEAWGVTLLADTQYF
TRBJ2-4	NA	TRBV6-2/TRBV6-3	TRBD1	TGTGCCAGCAGACCGGGACAGGGGGCCAACATTCAGTACTTC	CASRPGQGANIQYF
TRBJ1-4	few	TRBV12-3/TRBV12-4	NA	TGTGCCAGCAGTTCTCAGACGGGGCCTAATGAAAAACTGTTTTTT	CASSSQTGPNEKLFF